This T cell receptor (beta chain) was sequenced for a study of early T cells in non-severe SARS-CoV-2 infection. Overall study: Bulk RNA isolated from unsorted whole blood underwent sequencing; chains were not paired. Study-wide points: The VDJdb matching leaned toward anti-spike CD8 responses and overlooked private and CD4 specificities.

This clonotype was seen at least ten times. Its antigen is not identified. The TCR library protocol attached unique molecular identifiers to the individual cDNA molecules. TCRdb passed the 5' RACE reads through MiXCR, listing each CDR3 protein once. The sample has roughly 60,000 distinct CDR3 sequences, roughly 5.9% seen once. The CDR3 sequence is 15 residues long. V dropped 7 bases and J dropped 3 bases, with 17 bases sitting between them. Germline V lookup: CDR1 MNHNS, CDR2 SASEGT. The clonotype originates from an adult who was a healthcare worker with PCR-confirmed SARS-CoV-2 infection or an uninfected control (not recorded which). V usage is TRBV6-1 and J usage is TRBJ2-3; D not certain. Sequencing input: whole blood. The CDR3 DNA is TGTGCCAGCAAGGTCCGGGTCTCTTCTACAGATACGCAGTATTTT. This sequence encodes CASKVRVSSTDTQYF.